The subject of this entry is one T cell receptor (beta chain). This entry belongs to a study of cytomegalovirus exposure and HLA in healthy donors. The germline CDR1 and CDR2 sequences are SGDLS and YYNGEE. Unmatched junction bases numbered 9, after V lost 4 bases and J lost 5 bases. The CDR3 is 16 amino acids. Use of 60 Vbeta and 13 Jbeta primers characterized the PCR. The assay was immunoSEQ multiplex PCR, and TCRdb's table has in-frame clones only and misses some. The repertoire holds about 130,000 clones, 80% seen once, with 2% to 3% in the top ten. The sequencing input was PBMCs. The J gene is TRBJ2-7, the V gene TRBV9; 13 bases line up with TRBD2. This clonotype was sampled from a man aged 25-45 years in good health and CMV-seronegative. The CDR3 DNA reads TGTGCCAGCAGCCCGAGGACCGGGACTAGCGGGAACGAGCAGTACTTC. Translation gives CASSPRTGTSGNEQYF.